The present entry profiles one T cell receptor beta chain with its context. The specificity of this receptor is unknown. No qualities accompany the bases; no much larger clone lies one base away. The data belong to a study of shared clonotypes between healthy human individuals (dated by TCRdb to about 2020). Background on the whole study: A couple of women and a few men aged 18 to 49 years were included in the cohort. For each donor, three plates each were used for CD4 naive and CD4 memory, two plates were used for CD8 naive, and one plate was used for CD8 memory. To estimate repertoire size and how much clonotype sharing occurs between individuals, the study deeply sequenced the blood TCR repertoires of 5 or 6 healthy adults. To increase sequencing depth and limit assay-specific biases, TCR repertoire library preparation and sequencing were carried out by different laboratories using diverse techniques. Between about 0.8 and 8.9 billion PBMCs per donor were obtained by leukapheresis. Overall results and qualifications from the work: Estimated clonotype richness was generally larger for naive than for memory subsets. Compared with non-shared clonotypes, clonotypes shared by all four sorted-subset donors had higher generation probabilities. Incomplete sequencing was indicated by rarefaction of sorted-subset datasets, despite the large sequencing depth. Pairwise subsampling indicated that sequencing depth was expected to affect the degree of clonotype sharing among donors. Only blood was sampled, and tissue TCR repertoires likely differ from those in blood. Because the study included only a small number of donors, the genetic and exposure-history diversity represented was limited. Approximately 4.8% of naive CD4, 3.5% of naive CD8, 2.3% of memory CD4, and more than 0.35% of memory CD8 clonotypes were shared across several donors.

Trimming removed 2 bases from V and 5 bases from J, leaving 4 bases between the germline ends. The germline V gene specifies ENHRY as CDR1 and SYGVKD as CDR2. The CDR3 numbers 12 residues from cysteine through phenylalanine. The DNA shown is the 36-base CDR3, in frame from base 1. Using the deep immunoSEQ assay, TCR CDR3 regions were amplified from genomic DNA by multiplex PCR. Extracted genomic DNA from each cell subset was distributed evenly across all wells of several immunoSEQ 96-well plates, and each plate was treated as a replicate. For sorted subsets, each replicate PCR was loaded with 200 to 250 ng genomic DNA, equivalent to 32,000 or so T cell genomes. Purified libraries were quantified with a Qubit 3.0 fluorometer, sized on a Bioanalyzer 2100, and re-quantified with the KAPA Library Quantification kit. Every immunoSEQ 96-well plate was sequenced on a separate single-read 150-cycle Illumina NextSeq 550 flow cell. The source study handled its data this way. Because the immunoSEQ output included only junctional sequences and no quality scores, the filtering could not be the same as the filtering used for full-length reads. To assign V/J genes and CDR3, sequences were annotated against IMGT germline references using PyIR, a Python wrapper for IgBLAST v1.9. Reads were removed for weak V/J assignments (E-value above 1e-6), missing CDR3, stop codons, out-of-frame junctions, or ambiguous translated residues. V3J clonotypes were defined by identical inferred V gene, J gene, and CDR3 amino acid sequence. Percentage overlap between repertoires was computed as shared unique clonotypes divided by the size of the smaller repertoire. RTK rarefaction, the Chao1 estimator, and Recon v2.1 estimates of unobserved clonotypes were used to assess repertoire richness. OLGA was used to compute generation probabilities for all TCRbeta clonotypes that the gDNA method yielded from a few donors. Sourced from immuneACCESS, this table was stored by TCRdb with only in-frame sequences that have V and J called. A share of the clones is absent; for the studies checked, an unresolved V gene accounts for under half, and the remainder has no known explanation. D and trimming come from the DNA, and the V and J calls and clone size come from that table. This sample holds fewer than 1.8 million clones; 98% were observed only once. The ten largest clones represent over 0.3% of the sample.

The donors were healthy, HIV-negative adults who had no recently reported acute infections or vaccinations. All donors were Caucasian adults living in Nashville, Tennessee, USA. CD4+ T cells were enriched through magnetic negative selection, after which naive cells were positively selected on CD45RA and the remaining negative fraction served as the memory subset. After blood collection by leukapheresis, PBMCs were isolated using Ficoll-Histopaque density gradient centrifugation and then cryopreserved in the vapor phase of liquid nitrogen. Analytical flow cytometry was used to check the purity and quantity of every magnetically sorted T cell population. Genomic DNA was isolated from each sorted fraction and quantified by UV absorbance on a Nanodrop 2000c.

The TCR comes from a man in his thirties or forties in good health. The sequence joins TRBV10-3 to TRBJ1-5, with the D gene too uncertain to name. Material for sequencing was naive CD4+ T cells sorted from blood. Interpreted using the paper, the cell subset or site label stands for: CD45RA+ positively selected. The CDR3 region has the sequence CAISENYQPQHF. The DNA sequence is as follows: TGTGCCATCAGTGAGAATTATCAGCCCCAGCATTTT.